Listed here are 27 T cell receptor beta chains from one sample, sequenced in a study of blood T cells in healthy people across ages. It was with a sample-barcoded 5' primer and a J-beta primer mix that a second PCR of roughly 7 to 12 cycles was run. TCRdb fed the 5' RACE reads into MiXCR, producing one record per CDR3 protein. The sample lists about 1.8 million distinct CDR3 sequences, about 50% occurring once. Sequencing input: blood. The source is a woman in her 40s in good health.

This clonotype was observed a handful of times. The rearrangement joins TRBV20-1 to TRBJ2-5; D possibly matches TRBD1 or TRBD2 (7 bases each). Per germline, CDR1 DFQATT and CDR2 SNEGSKA (reference sequence). CDR3 length: 17 residues. The ends were cut back, 2 bases at V and 1 base at J, with 20 bases in the middle. CDR3 bases: TGCAGTGCTAGATCCCCCAGGGGGGCGGGGGTCCAAGAGACCCAGTACTTC. It translates to CSARSPRGAGVQETQYF.

This clonotype has a handful of counts. V usage is TRBV14 and J usage is TRBJ2-7, with D uncertain. The end of the DNA is better explained by TRBJ2-5, so the J call may be wrong. Germline V gene sequence: CDR1 SGHDN, CDR2 FVKESK. The CDR3 contains 13 residues. The CDR3 sequence: CASSQVLLGTQYF. CDR3 sequence (DNA): TGTGCCAGCAGCCAAGTCCTCTTGGGGACCCAGTACTTC.

The gene calls are TRBV7-3 and TRBJ2-4; D may be TRBD1 (5 bases). Gene TRBJ2-5 matches the end of the DNA better, so the J call may be wrong. Germline values: CDR1 SGHTA, CDR2 FQGTGA. The CDR3 spans 14 residues. The CDR3 DNA follows: TGTGCCAGCAGCCCCGGACACCAGAGGGAGACCCAGTACTTC. It codes for CASSPGHQRETQYF.

This chain connects TRBV7-3 to TRBJ2-7; 8 positions match TRBD2. The germline CDR1 and CDR2 sequences are SGHTA and FQGTGA. V lost 0 bases and J lost 7; bases outside the gene matches: 20. The CDR3 extends over 19 amino acids. The CDR3 DNA reads TGTGCCAGCAGCTTAACGCCGGGACTAGGGAAGGCCGCCAACAATGAGCAGTACTTC. Translating gives CASSLTPGLGKAANNEQYF.

The genes are TRBV11-2 and TRBJ2-1; TRBD1 agrees at 8 bases. CDR1 and CDR2 (germline): SGHAT, FQNNGV. J lost 1 base, V lost 6 bases, and 2 bases had no gene match. The CDR3 runs 14 residues. Here the CDR3 DNA reads TGTGCCAGCAGACGGGACAGGTCCTACAATGAGCAGTTCTTC. It yields the protein CASRRDRSYNEQFF. The variable domain in full, with the rest retrieved from reference TRBV11-2 and TRBJ2-1, is EAGVAQSPRYKIIEKRQSVAFWCNPISGHATLYWYQQILGQGPKLLIQFQNNGVVDDSQLPKDRFSAERLKGVDSTLKIQPAKLEDSAVYLCASRRDRSYNEQFFGPGTRLTVL.

CDR3 amino acids: CATRGQGVDTQYF. In DNA form, the CDR3 reads TGTGCCACCAGAGGACAGGGAGTGGATACGCAGTATTTT. The chain joins TRBV24-1 to TRBJ2-3, with 8 bases matching TRBD1. The junction had 5 bases not matched to a gene; V was cut back by 7 bases and J by 6 bases. Germline CDR1 is KGHDR and CDR2 is SFDVKD. The CDR3 length is 13 residues.

This clonotype has only a few counts. The chain combines TRBV15 with TRBJ1-5; TRBD1 agrees at 7 bases. CDR1 is LNHNV and CDR2 is YYDKDF in the germline V gene (reference sequence). The trim removed 1 base at V and 6 bases at J, leaving 6 bases unmatched. This CDR3 spans 15 amino acids. In DNA form, the CDR3 reads TGTGCCACCAGCAGAGGCCAGGGGGGCGGTCAGCCCCAGCATTTT. Translating it yields CATSRGQGGGQPQHF.

This clonotype was found a few times. The DNA for the CDR3 is TGTGCCAGCAGAACAGGGGGCACTGAAGCTTTCTTT. Its protein product is CASRTGGTEAFF. The V and J genes are TRBV27 and TRBJ1-1, with 8 bases that match TRBD1. V shed 6 bases, J shed 4 bases, and the junction held 1 base outside the gene matches. Germline V gene lookup returns CDR1 MNHEY and CDR2 SMNVEV (reference sequence). The CDR3 runs to 12 residues.

The genes are TRBV7-2 and TRBJ2-7; the D call may be TRBD1 or TRBD2 (5 bases each). The CDR3 is 15 amino acids. The germline CDR1 and CDR2 sequences are SGHTA and FQGNSA. V shed 5 bases and J shed 3 bases, with 17 bases lying between them. DNA of the CDR3: TGTGCCAGCAGCCAAGCCGCAGGGACCTACTACGAGCAGTACTTC. Translation: CASSQAAGTYYEQYF.

This clonotype has a handful of counts. The V and J genes are TRBV20-1 and TRBJ1-2; D uncertain. The CDR3 is 13 amino acids. Trimming stripped 0 bases from V and 3 bases from J, with 8 bases between. Germline V gives CDR1 DFQATT, CDR2 SNEGSKA (reference sequence). Here the CDR3 DNA reads TGCAGTGCTAGAGATTACCAGCACTATGGCTACACCTTC. It codes for CSARDYQHYGYTF.

V is TRBV25-1 and J is TRBJ2-1, with 9 bases fitting TRBD1. V lost 6 bases to trimming and J lost 7 bases; unmatched junction nucleotides: 7. The CDR3 length is 14 residues. Germline CDR1 and CDR2: MGHDK and SYGVNS. The CDR3, as DNA: TGTGCCAGCAGGGGGACAGGGAAAGGGAATGAGCAGTTCTTC. It codes for CASRGTGKGNEQFF.

With regard to this clonotype: The junction and the germline gene differ at one end; a read error may be behind it. The rearrangement joins TRBV13 to TRBJ2-7; tentative D call: TRBD2 (6 bases). The CDR3 is made up of 14 amino acids. CDR1 is PRHDT and CDR2 is FYEKMQ in the germline V gene (reference sequence). CDR3 protein: CASSVGGNTYEQYF. The CDR3 nucleotides are TGTGCCAGCAGCGTAGGCGGGAACACCTACGAGCAGTACTTC.

V is TRBV20-1 and J is TRBJ2-3, with a weak D call TRBD2 (6 bases). The germline CDR1 and CDR2 sequences are DFQATT and SNEGSKA (reference sequence). The ends were cut back, 6 bases at V and 8 bases at J, with 21 bases in the middle. This CDR3 comprises 14 residues. Written as DNA, the CDR3 is TGCAGTGCCAGGCGGGGCGCCGGGAAAGGTACGCAGTATTTT. Translation gives CSARRGAGKGTQYF.

V and J are TRBV10-3 and TRBJ2-7; 10 bases map to TRBD1. There are 13 residues in the CDR3. J gave up 5 bases and V 8 bases, and 6 bases lay outside the gene matches. Germline CDR1 ENHRY, CDR2 SYGVKD. CDR3 DNA: TGTGCCATCTCCACCGGGACAGGGGACGAGCAGTACTTC. This translates into CAISTGTGDEQYF.

This clonotype was seen just once. CDR3 region: CAITMRASGDYNEQFF. The DNA of the CDR3 is TGTGCCATCACAATGAGGGCTAGCGGAGACTACAATGAGCAGTTCTTC. This sequence joins TRBV10-3 and TRBJ2-1; the match to TRBD2 covers 7 bases. CDR1 is ENHRY and CDR2 is SYGVKD in the germline V gene. The CDR3 extends over 16 amino acids. The trim removed 7 bases at V and 3 bases at J, leaving 12 bases unmatched.

The CDR3 sequence: CSARVGTIYEQYF. CDR3 DNA sequence: TGCAGTGCTAGAGTTGGGACAATCTACGAGCAGTACTTC. The chain recombines TRBV20-1 with TRBJ2-7; D is possibly TRBD1 (6 bases). V lost 1 base and J 3 bases, leaving 10 bases between the germline ends. Germline CDR1 reads DFQATT; CDR2 reads SNEGSKA (reference sequence). The CDR3 has 13 amino acids.

This clonotype was seen only a few times. The rearrangement uses TRBV2 and TRBJ1-4; 9 nucleotides align to TRBD1. The CDR3 extends over 14 amino acids. Germline V gene sequence: CDR1 SNHLY, CDR2 FYNNEI. V shed 5 bases and J 8 bases; nucleotides not matched to a gene: 6. CDR3 sequence reads: CASSTGTGREKLFF. The CDR3 DNA reads TGTGCCAGCAGTACTGGGACAGGGCGAGAAAAACTGTTTTTT.

The chain has TRBV7-2 and TRBJ2-1; D possibly corresponds to TRBD2 (6 bases). The CDR3 is 15 residues long. Trimming took off 6 bases at V and 0 bases at J, with 12 bases between the two ends. Germline V gene lookup returns CDR1 SGHTA and CDR2 FQGNSA. In nucleotides, the CDR3 is TGTGCCAGCAGGTCGGGACTCAGCTCCTACAATGAGCAGTTCTTC. It translates to CASRSGLSSYNEQFF.

This clonotype was observed a single time. The V and J genes are TRBV20-1 and TRBJ1-6; D is undetermined. The V end was cut by 3 bases, the J end by 7 bases, with 7 bases between. The CDR3 consists of 12 residues. The germline V gene encodes CDR1 DFQATT and CDR2 SNEGSKA (reference sequence). This CDR3 reads CSARVSNSPLHF. DNA of the CDR3: TGCAGTGCTAGGGTTTCGAATTCACCCCTCCACTTT.

The rearrangement links TRBV27 to TRBJ1-2; no clear D gene. Germline-derived CDR1 and CDR2 are MNHEY and SMNVEV (reference sequence). The CDR3 has 15 amino acids. Trimming stripped 3 bases from V and 0 bases from J, with 11 bases between. CDR3 sequence (DNA): TGTGCCAGCAGTTTTGATAGGGAAGCTAACTATGGCTACACCTTC. Amino acids: CASSFDREANYGYTF.

The V call is TRBV24-1, the J call TRBJ2-7, with no clear D. V lost 1 base, J lost 7 bases, and 10 bases lay in between. This CDR3 has 13 amino acids. Germline lookup yields CDR1 KGHDR and CDR2 SFDVKD. The CDR3 spells CATSDFRYNEQYF. DNA for the CDR3: TGTGCCACCAGTGATTTCCGATACAATGAGCAGTACTTC.

V usage is TRBV29-1 and J usage is TRBJ2-7, with 7 positions matching TRBD1. CDR1 is SQVTM and CDR2 is ANQGSEA in the germline V gene. V lost 5 bases to trimming and J lost 7 bases; unmatched junction nucleotides: 26. This CDR3 contains 18 residues. CDR3 amino acids: CSVRHDREKSSRESEQYF. The CDR3 coding sequence is TGCAGCGTTCGTCATGACAGGGAGAAGTCTTCCAGGGAGTCTGAGCAGTACTTC.

In this sample, this clonotype turned up many times. J is TRBJ1-6 and V is TRBV13; 7 bases match TRBD1. From germline, CDR1 is PRHDT and CDR2 FYEKMQ (reference sequence). Trimming at V came to 2 bases and at J to 8 bases, leaving 9 bases not matched to a gene. This CDR3 contains 16 residues. Written as DNA, the CDR3 is TGTGCCAGCAGCTTACCCACAATCACAGGGGATTCACCCCTCCACTTT. Translating it yields CASSLPTITGDSPLHF.

The rearrangement links TRBV7-3 to TRBJ2-6, with TRBD1 identical over 7 bases. Germline-derived CDR1 and CDR2 are SGHTA and FQGTGA. CDR3 length: 19 residues. V trimming: 1 base; J trimming: 0 bases; junction bases outside the gene matches: 9. The CDR3 loop is CASSLIITGDYSGANVLTF. CDR3 sequence (DNA): TGTGCCAGCAGCTTAATCATTACAGGGGATTACTCTGGGGCCAACGTCCTGACTTTC.

This rearrangement joins TRBV20-1 to TRBJ2-1; TRBD1 matches 10 bases. The V gene's germline CDR1 is DFQATT and CDR2 SNEGSKA (reference sequence). J gave up 7 bases and V 4 bases, and 4 bases lay outside the gene matches. The CDR3 totals 13 residues. The CDR3 DNA is TGCAGTGCTAAATGGACAGGGGGTAATGAGCAGTTCTTC. This gives the protein CSAKWTGGNEQFF.

This chain links TRBV6-5 with TRBJ1-4, with D uncertain. Germline V gene sequence: CDR1 MNHEY, CDR2 SVGAGI. The CDR3 is made up of 12 amino acids. Trimming removed 2 bases from V and 5 bases from J, with 3 bases in between. CDR3 loop: CASSYKNEKLFF. DNA for the CDR3: TGTGCCAGCAGTTACAAGAATGAAAAACTGTTTTTT.

The chain joins TRBV20-1 to TRBJ2-3, with D uncertain. The CDR3 covers 12 residues. CDR1 and CDR2 from the germline V gene are DFQATT and SNEGSKA (reference sequence). Trimming took 6 bases from V and 2 from J, leaving 9 bases between them. CDR3 coding DNA: TGCAGTGCCCAGCAATCCACAGATACGCAGTATTTT. It codes for CSAQQSTDTQYF.